This T cell receptor beta chain stems from a study of T cells after yellow fever vaccination. Study-wide background: Preparing low-cell-number fractions relied on SMART-Seq v4 Ultra Low Input.

The CDR3 length is 12 residues. The V segment lost 6 bases and the J segment 7 bases; nucleotides outside the gene matches: 3. Germline CDR1 is SQVTM and CDR2 is ANQGSEA. Template-switching 5'RACE yielded the TCR cDNA; a universal primer site and UMIs were added in the process. TCRdb redid the calling of the 5' RACE reads with MiXCR, one entry per CDR3 protein. Here the sample spans roughly 240,000 distinct CDR3 sequences, more than 6.5% being singletons. This clonotype was counted at least ten times. Sample: CD4+ T cells sorted from PBMCs, taken on the day of the yellow fever booster vaccination. This TCR was recovered from a young man who received the YFV17D yellow fever vaccine. J is TRBJ2-1 and V is TRBV29-1, with 10 bases fitting TRBD1. The DNA of the CDR3 is TGCAGCGTGGGACAGGGGATGAATGAGCAGTTCTTC. This codes for CSVGQGMNEQFF.